This TCR beta chain was identified during a study of blood T cell repertoires in COVID-19. In the study overall: T cells, B-cell-depleted T cells, or PBMCs provided the cDNA or gDNA that served as material.

As originally analysed: How many nucleated cells were present was estimated from reference gene primer amplification. The data were produced by immunoSEQ multiplex PCR, yet TCRdb's version contains in-frame clones alone and is incomplete. That table supplies the V and J calls and clone size; D and trimming were determined from the DNA. The sample holds some 210,000 clones; approximately 90% are singletons and the top ten take 0.7% to 0.85%. The CDR3 is 18 residues long. Germline assignment: CDR1 MGHRA and CDR2 YSYEKL. V was cut by 3 bases and J by 1 base, with 19 bases left in between. Sequenced: peripheral blood. The sequence came from a man aged 55 to 70 with COVID-19, enrolled during active disease. V gene TRBV4-1 combines with J gene TRBJ1-5, with D perhaps matching TRBD1 (6 bases). The CDR3 DNA is TGCGCCAGCAGCCACCCCCCGAGGGGGAGAGAGAGCAATCAGCCCCAGCATTTT. Amino acids: CASSHPPRGRESNQPQHF.